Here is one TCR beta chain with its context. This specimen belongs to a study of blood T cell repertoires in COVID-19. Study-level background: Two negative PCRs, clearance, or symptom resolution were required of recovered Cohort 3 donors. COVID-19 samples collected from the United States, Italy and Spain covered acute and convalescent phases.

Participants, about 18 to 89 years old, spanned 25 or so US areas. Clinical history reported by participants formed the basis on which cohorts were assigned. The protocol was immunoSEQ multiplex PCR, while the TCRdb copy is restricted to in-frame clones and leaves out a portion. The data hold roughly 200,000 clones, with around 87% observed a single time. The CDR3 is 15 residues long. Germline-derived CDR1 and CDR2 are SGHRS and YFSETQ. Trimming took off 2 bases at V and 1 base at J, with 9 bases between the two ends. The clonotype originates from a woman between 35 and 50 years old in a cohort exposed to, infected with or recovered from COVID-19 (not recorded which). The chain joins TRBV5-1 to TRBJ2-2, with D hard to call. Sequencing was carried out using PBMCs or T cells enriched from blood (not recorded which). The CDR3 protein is CASSFFGQNTGELFF. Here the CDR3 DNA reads TGCGCCAGCAGCTTCTTTGGGCAGAACACCGGGGAGCTGTTTTTT.